The clone carrying this T cell receptor beta chain was observed at least ten times. Its antigen is as yet unknown. Arm-PCR of CDR3 regions with iRepertoire HTBI primers generated TCR beta libraries. In the authors' workflow: Spanning all samples, the identified segments comprised 60 to 80 TRBV and around 13 TRBJ. From the multiplex PCR reads, TCRdb called clonotypes with MiXCR, one entry per CDR3 protein. The V and J calls, along with clone size, are taken from TCRdb and not from the paper's own processing. This sample carries a few hundred thousand distinct CDR3 sequences, roughly 24% of them seen once, and the ten largest clones take 25% to 30%. The entry originates in a study of regulatory T cells in long-lasting Graves disease. Study-level results: Accuracy may have been reduced by the small sample size.

Time point noted: persistent/refractory GD, antithyroid drugs over 5 years with positive TRAb. Following extraction of RNA from PBMCs, that RNA was used to make the TCR library. CDR1 and CDR2 (germline): DFQATT, SNEGSKA (reference sequence). V lost 5 bases, J lost 1 base, and 14 bases lay in between. The length of the CDR3 is 14 residues. V is TRBV20-1 and J is TRBJ1-1; D is perhaps TRBD1 (5 bases). Sequencing used peripheral blood mononuclear cells (PBMCs), obtained when the disease was refractory, from a patient treated with antithyroid drugs. This clonotype originated in a woman between 35 and 50 years old with Graves disease. CDR3 sequence: CSAETGTQNTEAFF. The CDR3 nucleotides are TGCAGTGCTGAAACCGGGACGCAGAACACTGAAGCTTTCTTT.